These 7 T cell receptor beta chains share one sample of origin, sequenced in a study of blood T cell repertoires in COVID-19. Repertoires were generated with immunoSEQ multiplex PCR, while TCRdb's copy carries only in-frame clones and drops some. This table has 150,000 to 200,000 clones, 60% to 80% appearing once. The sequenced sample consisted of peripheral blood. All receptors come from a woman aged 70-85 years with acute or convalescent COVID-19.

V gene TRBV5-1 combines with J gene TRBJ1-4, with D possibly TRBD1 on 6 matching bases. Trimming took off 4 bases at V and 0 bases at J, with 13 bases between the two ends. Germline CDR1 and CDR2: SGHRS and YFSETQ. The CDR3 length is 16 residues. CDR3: CASSLGWTATNEKLFF. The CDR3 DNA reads TGCGCCAGCAGCCTAGGTTGGACAGCAACTAATGAAAAACTGTTTTTT.

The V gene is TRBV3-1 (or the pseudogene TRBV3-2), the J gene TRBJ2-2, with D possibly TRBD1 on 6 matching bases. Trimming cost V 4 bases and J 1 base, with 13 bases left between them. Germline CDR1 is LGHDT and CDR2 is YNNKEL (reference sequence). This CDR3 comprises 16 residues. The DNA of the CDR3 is TGTGCCAGCAGCCCCACCGGGACACAGAACACCGGGGAGCTGTTTTTT. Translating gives CASSPTGTQNTGELFF.

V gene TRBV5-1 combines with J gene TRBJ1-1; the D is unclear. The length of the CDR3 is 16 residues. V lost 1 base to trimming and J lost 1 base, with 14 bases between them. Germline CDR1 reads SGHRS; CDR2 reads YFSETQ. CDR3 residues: CASSLLVGRENTEAFF. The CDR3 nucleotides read TGCGCCAGCAGCTTGTTAGTCGGACGGGAGAACACTGAAGCTTTCTTT.

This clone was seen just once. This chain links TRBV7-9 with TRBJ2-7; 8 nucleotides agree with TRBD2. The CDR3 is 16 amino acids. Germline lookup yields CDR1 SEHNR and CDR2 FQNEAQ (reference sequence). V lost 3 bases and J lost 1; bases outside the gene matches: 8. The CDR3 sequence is CASSFGQTSGSYEQYF. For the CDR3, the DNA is TGTGCCAGCAGCTTCGGACAAACTAGCGGATCCTACGAGCAGTACTTC.

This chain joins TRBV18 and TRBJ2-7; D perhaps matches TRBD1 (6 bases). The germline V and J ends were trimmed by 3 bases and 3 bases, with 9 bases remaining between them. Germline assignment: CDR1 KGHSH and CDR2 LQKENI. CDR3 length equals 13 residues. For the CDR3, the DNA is TGTGCCAGCTCACCCGGACAGAACTACGAGCAGTACTTC. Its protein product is CASSPGQNYEQYF.

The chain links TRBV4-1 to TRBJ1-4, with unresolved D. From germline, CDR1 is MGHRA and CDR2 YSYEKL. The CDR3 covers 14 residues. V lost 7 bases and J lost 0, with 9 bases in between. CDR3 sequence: CASTPGSTNEKLFF. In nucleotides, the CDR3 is TGCGCCAGCACCCCCGGGTCAACTAATGAAAAACTGTTTTTT.

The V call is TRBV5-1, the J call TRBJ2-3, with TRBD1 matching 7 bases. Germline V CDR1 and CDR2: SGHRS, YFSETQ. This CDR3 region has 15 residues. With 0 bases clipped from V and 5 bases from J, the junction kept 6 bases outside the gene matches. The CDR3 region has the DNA TGCGCCAGCAGCTTGGAAGGGACAGAGATAGATACGCAGTATTTT. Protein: CASSLEGTEIDTQYF. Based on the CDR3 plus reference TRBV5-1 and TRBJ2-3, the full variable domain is KAGVTQTPRYLIKTRGQQVTLSCSPISGHRSVSWYQQTPGQGLQFLFEYFSETQRNKGNFPGRFSGRQFSNSRSEMNVSTLELGDSALYLCASSLEGTEIDTQYFGPGTRLTVL.